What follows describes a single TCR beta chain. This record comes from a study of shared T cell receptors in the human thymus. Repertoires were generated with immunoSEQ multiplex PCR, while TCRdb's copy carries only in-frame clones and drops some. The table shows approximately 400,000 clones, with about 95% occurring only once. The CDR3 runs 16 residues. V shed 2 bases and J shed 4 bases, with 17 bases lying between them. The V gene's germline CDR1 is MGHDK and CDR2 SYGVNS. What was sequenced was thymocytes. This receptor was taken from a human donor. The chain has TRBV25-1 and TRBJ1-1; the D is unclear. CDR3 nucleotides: TGTGCCAGCAGTGAAATGGAGGTCCTGGGAACCACTGAAGCTTTCTTT. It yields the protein CASSEMEVLGTTEAFF.